These 26 T cell receptor beta chains came from one sample sequenced in a study of response to subunit inactivated influenza vaccine (dated by TCRdb to the late 2010s). The receptor library was made with RT-PCR. Sequenced on an Illumina HiSeq 2500. Through fastp at Q25 and MiXCR, TCRdb rebuilt clones from the public reads, retaining in-frame beta chains. Each CDR3 protein gets just one entry, which takes the most common genes and DNA from the rows behind it. For this sample there are about 520,000 distinct CDR3 sequences; roughly 23% appear just once. The ten most abundant clones make up approximately 2% of the sample. The sequences come from CD4+ T cells sorted from PBMCs, collected 5 days after vaccination. These receptors were obtained from a man between 50 and 59 years old who received an inactivated influenza vaccine. Donor details come from another sample of the same person, matched by shared clones.

For the CDR3, the DNA is TGTGCCAGCAGCTTAGATTCCATTGGTCAGCCCCAGCATTTT. The encoded protein is CASSLDSIGQPQHF. The V and J genes are TRBV11-1 and TRBJ1-5; no clear D gene. V lost 1 base and J lost 6, with 10 bases in between. The CDR3 covers 14 residues. In germline, CDR1 is SGHAT, CDR2 FQDESV (reference sequence).

V usage is TRBV29-1 and J usage is TRBJ1-1; weak D call: TRBD1 (5 bases). Between the trimmed V and J ends, which lost 8 bases and 0 bases, there was a span of 13 bases. This CDR3 is built from 13 residues. From germline, CDR1 is SQVTM and CDR2 ANQGSEA. The CDR3 DNA reads TGCAGCTCCCGCCAGGACATGAACACTGAAGCTTTCTTT. Translation: CSSRQDMNTEAFF.

This clonotype came up a few times. This chain connects TRBV12-3 or TRBV12-4 to TRBJ1-2; D unclear. V dropped 7 bases and J dropped 2 bases, with 20 bases sitting between them. The CDR3 is 16 residues long. CDR3 amino acids: CASTPSRWGGNYGYTF. In nucleotides, the CDR3 is TGTGCCAGCACCCCTAGCCGGTGGGGTGGGAACTATGGCTACACCTTC.

The rearrangement joins TRBV12-3 or TRBV12-4 to TRBJ2-3, with 9 bases lining up with TRBD1. The junction had 5 bases not matched to a gene; V was cut back by 5 bases and J by 2 bases. The length of the CDR3 is 15 residues. CDR3: CASSIRDRATDTQYF. The CDR3 DNA sequence: TGTGCCAGCAGTATACGGGACAGGGCCACAGATACGCAGTATTTT.

The chain links TRBV6-1 to TRBJ2-7; D is possibly TRBD2 (6 bases). With 5 bases removed from V and 0 bases from J, the gap between germline ends came to 17 bases. The CDR3 extends over 16 amino acids. Germline CDR1 and CDR2: MNHNS and SASEGT. The CDR3 region has the DNA TGTGCCAGCAGTAAAACGTCGCCTAGCGACTCCTACGAGCAGTACTTC. This codes for CASSKTSPSDSYEQYF.

This clonotype was seen more than once but under ten times. The chain carries TRBV5-5 and TRBJ2-7; the D gene is possibly TRBD2 (6 bases). The V gene's germline CDR1 is SGHKS and CDR2 YYEKEE (reference sequence). Trimming removed 3 bases at V and 2 bases at J, with 18 bases between. This CDR3 region has 16 residues. For the CDR3, the DNA is TGTGCCAGCAGCTACGGTGCCGGAGGGATCGCCTACGAGCAGTACTTC. It yields the protein CASSYGAGGIAYEQYF.

This clonotype was seen a few times. The V call is TRBV7-9, the J call TRBJ2-1, with D unresolved. Germline V gives CDR1 SEHNR, CDR2 FQNEAQ (reference sequence). This CDR3 has 11 amino acids. Trimming stripped 7 bases from V and 10 bases from J, with 11 bases between. Here the CDR3 DNA reads TGTGCCAGCAACTTGGAAGGCGAGCAGTTCTTC. Translated: CASNLEGEQFF.

This clonotype was recorded a few times. The chain links TRBV7-6 to TRBJ2-7; TRBD1 matches at 7 bases. Germline V gives CDR1 SGHVS, CDR2 FNYEAQ. J lost 3 bases, V lost 0 bases, and 8 bases had no gene match. The CDR3 contains 16 residues. CDR3 sequence reads: CASSLAPKGQIYEQYF. The CDR3 DNA is TGTGCCAGCAGCTTAGCGCCGAAGGGACAGATCTACGAGCAGTACTTC.

This clonotype showed up just a few times. The genes are TRBV6-1 and TRBJ2-1; a weak D match, TRBD1 (5 bases). CDR1 and CDR2 from the germline V gene are MNHNS and SASEGT. The CDR3 length is 14 residues. The V end lost 7 bases, the J end lost 1 base, and 11 bases lay between the germline ends. The CDR3 DNA reads TGTGCCAGCAAAGACAGTCAATCCTACAATGAGCAGTTCTTC. Its translation is CASKDSQSYNEQFF.

This chain links TRBV5-1 with TRBJ2-6, with D perhaps matching TRBD2 (5 bases). CDR1 is SGHRS, CDR2 YFSETQ, per germline. Trimming took 3 bases from V and 13 from J, leaving 14 bases between them. This CDR3 has 13 residues. The CDR3 here is CASSSTHEGVLTF. The CDR3 region has the DNA TGCGCCAGCAGCTCTACACATGAGGGAGTCCTGACTTTC.

The chain couples TRBV2 to TRBJ2-2; weak D call: TRBD1 (5 bases). Germline V gene sequence: CDR1 SNHLY, CDR2 FYNNEI. Trimming shortened V by 1 base and J by 6 bases, and 15 bases separated the two germline ends. The CDR3 is made up of 16 amino acids. The CDR3 bases are TGTGCCAGCAGTGAAGATGCAGGGCGGTCAGCCGGGGAGCTGTTTTTT. This gives the protein CASSEDAGRSAGELFF.

This clonotype was observed a few times. The rearrangement uses TRBV28 and TRBJ2-6, with 7 positions matching TRBD2. From germline, CDR1 is MDHEN and CDR2 SYDVKM. CDR3 length equals 19 residues. The V and J ends lost 6 bases and 0 bases, in that order; junction bases with no gene match: 14. CDR3 bases: TGTGCCAGCAGGTTCCGGGAGGTTTCTTCTCTCTCTGGGGCCAACGTCCTGACTTTC. This gives the protein CASRFREVSSLSGANVLTF. Together with reference TRBV28 and TRBJ2-6, the CDR3 gives the full variable domain: DVKVTQSSRYLVKRTGEKVFLECVQDMDHENMFWYRQDPGLGLRLIYFSYDVKMKEKGDIPEGYSVSREKKERFSLILESASTNQTSMYLCASRFREVSSLSGANVLTFGAGSRLTVL.

This clonotype showed up just a few times. The rearrangement uses TRBV20-1 and TRBJ2-7, with D possibly TRBD2 on 5 matching bases. The V end lost 1 base, the J end lost 2 bases, and 12 bases lay between the germline ends. The CDR3 is 14 amino acids. Germline CDR1 DFQATT, CDR2 SNEGSKA (reference sequence). The CDR3 DNA sequence: TGCAGTGCTAGAGCTCAATCCGGGACCTACGAGCAGTACTTC. It translates to CSARAQSGTYEQYF.

The chain employs TRBV20-1 and TRBJ1-4; D not certain. The CDR3 totals 13 residues. V was trimmed by 6 bases and J by 4 bases, leaving 12 bases between them. Germline V gene lookup returns CDR1 DFQATT and CDR2 SNEGSKA (reference sequence). The CDR3 spells CSATQRSNEKLFF. The CDR3 DNA sequence: TGCAGTGCGACCCAGAGGAGTAATGAAAAACTGTTTTTT.

This clonotype was detected only a few times. This chain joins TRBV6-5 and TRBJ2-7; weak D call: TRBD1 (7 bases). This CDR3 has 17 amino acids. Looked up from germline, CDR1 is MNHEY and CDR2 is SVGAGI. V was pared by 0 bases and J by 2 bases, with 17 bases between. CDR3 DNA sequence: TGTGCCAGCAGTTACTCTACCAGGACAGGCGGGGCCTACGAGCAGTACTTC. It specifies CASSYSTRTGGAYEQYF.

This sequence joins TRBV21-1 and TRBJ1-5. TRBV21-1 is listed as a pseudogene. This CDR3 has 13 amino acids. The CDR3 sequence is CASSMRENQPQHF. The CDR3 DNA follows: TGTGCCAGCAGCATGCGAGAAAATCAGCCCCAGCATTTT.

The chain carries TRBV10-3 and TRBJ2-7; TRBD1 matches at 10 bases. CDR3 length: 13 residues. The germline V gene has CDR1 ENHRY and CDR2 SYGVKD. V lost 6 bases to trimming and J lost 6 bases; unmatched junction nucleotides: 5. The CDR3 sequence: CAIRGQGLGEQYF. The CDR3 bases are TGTGCCATCAGGGGACAGGGGTTGGGCGAGCAGTACTTC.

The table lists this clonotype with a few counts. The J gene is TRBJ2-3, the V gene TRBV7-9; maybe TRBD2 (5 bases). Germline values: CDR1 SEHNR, CDR2 FQNEAQ (reference sequence). Trimming removed 7 bases at V and 6 bases at J, with 8 bases between. This CDR3 contains 11 residues. In nucleotides, the CDR3 is TGTGCCAGCACTTCGGGGGATACGCAGTATTTT. It codes for CASTSGDTQYF.

The table lists this clonotype with a few counts. The gene calls are TRBV15 and TRBJ1-1; D perhaps matches TRBD1 (5 bases). Between the trimmed V and J ends, which lost 3 bases and 2 bases, there was a span of 16 bases. Germline V lookup: CDR1 LNHNV, CDR2 YYDKDF (reference sequence). This CDR3 comprises 16 residues. CDR3 loop: CATSSGIGGFNTEAFF. CDR3 DNA: TGTGCCACCAGCAGCGGTATTGGGGGATTTAACACTGAAGCTTTCTTT. Full variable domain (rest looked up from reference TRBV15 and TRBJ1-1): DAMVIQNPRYQVTQFGKPVTLSCSQTLNHNVMYWYQQKSSQAPKLLFHYYDKDFNNEADTPDNFQSRRPNTSFCFLDIRSPGLGDTAMYLCATSSGIGGFNTEAFFGQGTRLTVV.

The CDR3 nucleotides are TGCAGTGCTAGCCTAGGGACTAGCGGGAGGGTAGGCGAGCAGTACTTC. It codes for CSASLGTSGRVGEQYF. The chain employs TRBV20-1 and TRBJ2-7; 16 bases align to TRBD2. CDR3 length: 16 residues. V was pared by 3 bases and J by 6 bases, with 8 bases of the junction left unmatched. The germline gives CDR1 DFQATT, CDR2 SNEGSKA (reference sequence).

This clonotype was counted between two and nine times. This rearrangement joins TRBV12-3 or TRBV12-4 to TRBJ2-1, with 13 bases aligning to TRBD2. V dropped 1 base and J dropped 6; count of bases not matched to a gene: 3. The CDR3 runs to 16 residues. CDR3 sequence reads: CASSLGTSGSSNEQFF. The CDR3 bases are TGTGCCAGCAGTTTAGGGACTAGCGGGAGTTCCAATGAGCAGTTCTTC.

V is TRBV7-9 and J is TRBJ2-7; TRBD1 matches at 7 bases. The CDR3 runs to 13 residues. After removal of 4 bases from V and 5 bases from J, the junction contained 5 bases not matched to a gene. Germline V gives CDR1 SEHNR, CDR2 FQNEAQ (reference sequence). Here the CDR3 DNA reads TGTGCCAGCAGCTGGGGACAGTCGGACGAGCAGTACTTC. Translation gives CASSWGQSDEQYF.

This clonotype turned up a few times. J is TRBJ1-1 and V is TRBV7-9; D perhaps matches TRBD1 (6 bases). This CDR3 is built from 15 residues. V lost 2 bases and J lost 1, with 11 bases in between. Germline V CDR1 and CDR2: SEHNR, FQNEAQ (reference sequence). CDR3 sequence: CASSLRGGKNTEAFF. CDR3 nucleotides: TGTGCCAGCAGCTTAAGAGGGGGTAAGAACACTGAAGCTTTCTTT.

The V gene is TRBV20-1, the J gene TRBJ2-5; 13 bases fit TRBD2. Trimming at V came to 3 bases and at J to 5 bases, leaving 6 bases not matched to a gene. Germline CDR1 reads DFQATT; CDR2 reads SNEGSKA (reference sequence). CDR3 length: 15 amino acids. This CDR3 is CSARRLAGGYETQYF. Written as DNA, the CDR3 is TGCAGTGCTAGGAGACTAGCGGGGGGCTATGAGACCCAGTACTTC.

This chain joins TRBV4-2 and TRBJ2-3; a possible D gene is TRBD2 (5 bases). Germline values: CDR1 LGHNA, CDR2 YNFKEQ. This CDR3 is built from 15 residues. Trimming pared 0 bases from V and 3 bases from J, leaving 10 bases between. CDR3 nucleotide sequence: TGTGCCAGCAGCCAAGATCGACGGGGAACAGATACGCAGTATTTT. This translates into CASSQDRRGTDTQYF.

The table lists this clonotype with a few counts. V gene TRBV20-1 combines with J gene TRBJ2-3, with TRBD2 matching over 8 bases. The CDR3 is 16 residues long. Germline V gene data show CDR1 as DFQATT and CDR2 as SNEGSKA (reference sequence). After removal of 2 bases from V and 2 bases from J, the junction contained 9 bases not matched to a gene. In DNA form, the CDR3 reads TGCAGTGCTAGAATGGCTAGCGGGCAAATCACAGATACGCAGTATTTT. This sequence encodes CSARMASGQITDTQYF.